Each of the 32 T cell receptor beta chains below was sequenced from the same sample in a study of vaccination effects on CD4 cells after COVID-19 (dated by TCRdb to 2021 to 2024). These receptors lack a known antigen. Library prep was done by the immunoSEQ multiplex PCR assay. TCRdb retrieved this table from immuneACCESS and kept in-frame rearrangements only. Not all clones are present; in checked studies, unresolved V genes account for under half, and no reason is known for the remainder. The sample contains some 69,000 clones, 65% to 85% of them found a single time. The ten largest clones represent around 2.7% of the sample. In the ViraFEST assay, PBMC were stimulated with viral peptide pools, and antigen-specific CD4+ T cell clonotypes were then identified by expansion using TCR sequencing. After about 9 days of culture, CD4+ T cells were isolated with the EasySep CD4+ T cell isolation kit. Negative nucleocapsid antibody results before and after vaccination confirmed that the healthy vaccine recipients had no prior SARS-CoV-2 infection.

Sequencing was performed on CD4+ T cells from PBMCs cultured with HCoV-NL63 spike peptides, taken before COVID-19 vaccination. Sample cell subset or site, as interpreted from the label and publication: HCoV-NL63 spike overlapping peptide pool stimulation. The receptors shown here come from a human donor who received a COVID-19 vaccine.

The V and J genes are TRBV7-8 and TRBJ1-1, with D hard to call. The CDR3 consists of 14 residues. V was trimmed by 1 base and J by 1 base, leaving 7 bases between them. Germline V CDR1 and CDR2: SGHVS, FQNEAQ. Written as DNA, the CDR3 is TGTGCCAGCAGCTTAGTAGCCTGGAACACTGAAGCTTTCTTT. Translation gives CASSLVAWNTEAFF.

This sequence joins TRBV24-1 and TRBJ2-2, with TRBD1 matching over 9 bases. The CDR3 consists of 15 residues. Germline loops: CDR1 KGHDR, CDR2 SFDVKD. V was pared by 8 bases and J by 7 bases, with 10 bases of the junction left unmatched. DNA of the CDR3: TGTGCCACCATGCTAGGACAGGGGATAAGCGGGGAGCTGTTTTTT. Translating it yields CATMLGQGISGELFF.

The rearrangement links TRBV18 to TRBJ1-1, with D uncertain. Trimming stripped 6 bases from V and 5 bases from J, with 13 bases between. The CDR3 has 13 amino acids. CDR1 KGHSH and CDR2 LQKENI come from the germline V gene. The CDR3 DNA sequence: TGTGCCAGCTCGAGGGATAAGGGAACTGAAGCTTTCTTT. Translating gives CASSRDKGTEAFF.

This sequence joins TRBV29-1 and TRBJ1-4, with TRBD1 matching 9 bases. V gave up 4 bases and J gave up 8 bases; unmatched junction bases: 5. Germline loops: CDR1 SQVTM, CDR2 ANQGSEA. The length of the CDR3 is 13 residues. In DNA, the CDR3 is TGCAGCGTTGTAAGACAGGGGGGGGAAAAACTGTTTTTT. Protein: CSVVRQGGEKLFF.

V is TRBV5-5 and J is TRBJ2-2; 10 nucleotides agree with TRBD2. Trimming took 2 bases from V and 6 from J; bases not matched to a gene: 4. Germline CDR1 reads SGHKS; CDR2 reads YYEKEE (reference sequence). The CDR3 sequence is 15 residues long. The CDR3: CASSFWLAGAGELFF. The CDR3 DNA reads TGTGCCAGCAGCTTCTGGCTAGCGGGGGCCGGGGAGCTGTTTTTT.

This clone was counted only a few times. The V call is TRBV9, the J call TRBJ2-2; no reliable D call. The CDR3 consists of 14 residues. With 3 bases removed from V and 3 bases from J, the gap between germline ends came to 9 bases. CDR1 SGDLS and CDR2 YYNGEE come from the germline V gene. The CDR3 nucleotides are TGTGCCAGCAGCGACCAGCCCCACACCGGGGAGCTGTTTTTT. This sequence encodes CASSDQPHTGELFF.

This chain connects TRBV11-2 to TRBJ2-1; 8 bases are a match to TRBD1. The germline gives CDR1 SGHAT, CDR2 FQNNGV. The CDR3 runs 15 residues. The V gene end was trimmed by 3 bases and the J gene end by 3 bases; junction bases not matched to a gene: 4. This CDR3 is CASSFAGGRYNEQFF. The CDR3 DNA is TGTGCCAGCAGCTTTGCAGGGGGCCGCTACAATGAGCAGTTCTTC.

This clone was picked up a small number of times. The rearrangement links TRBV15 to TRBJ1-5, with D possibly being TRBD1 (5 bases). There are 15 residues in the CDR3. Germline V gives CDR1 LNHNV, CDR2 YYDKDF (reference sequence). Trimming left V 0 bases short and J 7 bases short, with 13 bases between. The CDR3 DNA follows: TGTGCCACCAGCAGAGATTCAGGGATTAGGCAGCCCCAGCATTTT. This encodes CATSRDSGIRQPQHF.

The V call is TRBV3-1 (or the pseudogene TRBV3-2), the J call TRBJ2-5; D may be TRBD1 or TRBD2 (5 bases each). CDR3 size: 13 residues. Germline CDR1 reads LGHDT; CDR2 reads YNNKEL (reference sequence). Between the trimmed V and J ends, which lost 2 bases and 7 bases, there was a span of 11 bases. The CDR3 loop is CASSQRDGRTQYF. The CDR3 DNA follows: TGTGCCAGCAGCCAAAGGGACGGGCGGACCCAGTACTTC.

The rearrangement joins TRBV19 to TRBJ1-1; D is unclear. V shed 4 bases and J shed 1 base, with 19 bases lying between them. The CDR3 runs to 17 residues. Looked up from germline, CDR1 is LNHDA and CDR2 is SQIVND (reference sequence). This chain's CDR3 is CASSNRASVLPNTEAFF. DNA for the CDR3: TGTGCCAGTAGTAACCGGGCCTCGGTTTTACCGAACACTGAAGCTTTCTTT.

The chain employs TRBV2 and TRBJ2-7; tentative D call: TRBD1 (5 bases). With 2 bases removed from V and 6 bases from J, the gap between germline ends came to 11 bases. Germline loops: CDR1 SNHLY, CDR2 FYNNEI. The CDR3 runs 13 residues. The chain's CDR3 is CASSERGTVEQYV. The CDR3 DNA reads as TGTGCCAGCAGTGAAAGGGGCACGGTCGAGCAGTACGTC.

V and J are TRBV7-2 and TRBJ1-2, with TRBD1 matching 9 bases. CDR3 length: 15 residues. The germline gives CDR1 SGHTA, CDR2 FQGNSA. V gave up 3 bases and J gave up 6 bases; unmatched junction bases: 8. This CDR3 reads CASSLSRDRVNGYTF. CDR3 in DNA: TGTGCCAGCAGCTTGAGCCGGGACAGGGTTAATGGCTACACCTTC.

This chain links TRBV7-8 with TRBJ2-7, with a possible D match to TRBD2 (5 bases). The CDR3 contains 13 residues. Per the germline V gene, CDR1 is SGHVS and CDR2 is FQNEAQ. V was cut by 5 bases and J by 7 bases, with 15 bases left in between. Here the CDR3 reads CASSLNHGGEQYV. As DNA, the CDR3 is TGTGCCAGCAGCCTTAATCACGGCGGGGAGCAGTACGTC.

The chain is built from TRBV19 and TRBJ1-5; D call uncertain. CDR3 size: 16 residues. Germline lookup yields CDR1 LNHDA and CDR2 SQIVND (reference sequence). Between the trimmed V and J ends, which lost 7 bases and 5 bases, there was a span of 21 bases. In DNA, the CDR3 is TGTGCCAGTAAAATTAGGGTCCTTCGGGCCGATCAGCCCCAGCATTTT. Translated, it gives CASKIRVLRADQPQHF.

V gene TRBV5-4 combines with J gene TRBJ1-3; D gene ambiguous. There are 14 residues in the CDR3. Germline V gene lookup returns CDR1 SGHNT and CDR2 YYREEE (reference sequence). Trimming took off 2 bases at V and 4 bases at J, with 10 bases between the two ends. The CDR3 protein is CASSLEGSGNTIYF. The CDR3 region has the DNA TGTGCCAGCAGCTTAGAGGGATCAGGAAACACCATATATTTT.

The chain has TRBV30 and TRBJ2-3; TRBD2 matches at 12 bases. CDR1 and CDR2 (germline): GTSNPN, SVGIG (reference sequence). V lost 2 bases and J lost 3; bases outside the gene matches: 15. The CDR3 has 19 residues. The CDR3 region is CAWSSLRITSGGMTDTQYF. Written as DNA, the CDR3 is TGTGCCTGGAGTTCCCTCCGAATTACTAGCGGGGGGATGACAGATACGCAGTATTTT.

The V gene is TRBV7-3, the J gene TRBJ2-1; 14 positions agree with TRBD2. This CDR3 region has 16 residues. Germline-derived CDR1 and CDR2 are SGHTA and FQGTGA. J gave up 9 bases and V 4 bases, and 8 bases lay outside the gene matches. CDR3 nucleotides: TGTGCCAGCAGCTCCCAGGGACTAGCGGGGGAAAGTGAGCAGTTCTTC. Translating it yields CASSSQGLAGESEQFF.

The CDR3 protein is CASSPSTGAGGYTF. CDR3 bases: TGTGCCAGCTCACCGAGTACGGGGGCGGGTGGCTACACCTTC. The chain has TRBV18 and TRBJ1-2, with a weak D call TRBD1 (6 bases). The V and J ends lost 3 bases and 7 bases respectively, with 15 bases between them. The germline CDR1 and CDR2 sequences are KGHSH and LQKENI. The CDR3 extends over 14 amino acids.

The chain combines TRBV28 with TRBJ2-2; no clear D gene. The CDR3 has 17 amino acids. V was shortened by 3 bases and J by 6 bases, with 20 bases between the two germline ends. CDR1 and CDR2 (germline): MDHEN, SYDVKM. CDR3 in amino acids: CASSFSPWNPEAGELFF. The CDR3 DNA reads TGTGCCAGCAGTTTTTCCCCATGGAACCCCGAGGCCGGGGAGCTGTTTTTT.

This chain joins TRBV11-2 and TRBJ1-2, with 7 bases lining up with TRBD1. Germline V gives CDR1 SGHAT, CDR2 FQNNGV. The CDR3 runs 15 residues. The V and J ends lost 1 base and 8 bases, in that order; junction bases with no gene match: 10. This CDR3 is CASSLAHRGALGYTF. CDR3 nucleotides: TGTGCCAGCAGCTTAGCCCACAGGGGAGCTTTAGGCTACACCTTC.

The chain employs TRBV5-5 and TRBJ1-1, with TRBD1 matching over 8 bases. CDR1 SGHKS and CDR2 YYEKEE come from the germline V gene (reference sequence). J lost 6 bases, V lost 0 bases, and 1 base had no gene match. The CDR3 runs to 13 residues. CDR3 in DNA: TGTGCCAGCAGCTTGGGGACAGGGTCTGAAGCTTTCTTT. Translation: CASSLGTGSEAFF.

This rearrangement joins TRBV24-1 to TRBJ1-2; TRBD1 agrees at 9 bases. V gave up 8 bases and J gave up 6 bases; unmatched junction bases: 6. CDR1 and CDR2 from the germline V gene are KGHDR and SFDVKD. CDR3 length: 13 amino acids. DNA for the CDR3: TGTGCCACCACCGGACAGGGGAACCATGGCTACACCTTC. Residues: CATTGQGNHGYTF.

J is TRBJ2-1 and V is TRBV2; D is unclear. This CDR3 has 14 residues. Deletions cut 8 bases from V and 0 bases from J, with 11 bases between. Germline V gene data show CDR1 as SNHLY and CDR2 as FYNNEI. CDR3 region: CASLNPSSYNEQFF. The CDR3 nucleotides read TGTGCCAGCTTAAACCCAAGCTCCTACAATGAGCAGTTCTTC.

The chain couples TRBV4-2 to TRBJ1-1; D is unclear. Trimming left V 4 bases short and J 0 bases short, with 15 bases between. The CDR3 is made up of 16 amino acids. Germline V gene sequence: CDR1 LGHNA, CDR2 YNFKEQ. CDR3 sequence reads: CASSPLRGEVNTEAFF. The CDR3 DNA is TGTGCCAGCAGCCCCTTGCGCGGAGAAGTGAACACTGAAGCTTTCTTT.

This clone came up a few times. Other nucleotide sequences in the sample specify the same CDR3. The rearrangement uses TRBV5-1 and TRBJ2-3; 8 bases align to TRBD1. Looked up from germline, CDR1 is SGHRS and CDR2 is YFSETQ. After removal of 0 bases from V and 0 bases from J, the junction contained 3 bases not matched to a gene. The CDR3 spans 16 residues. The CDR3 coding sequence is TGCGCCAGCAGCTTGGGCGGACAGGGTAGCACAGATACGCAGTATTTT. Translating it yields CASSLGGQGSTDTQYF.

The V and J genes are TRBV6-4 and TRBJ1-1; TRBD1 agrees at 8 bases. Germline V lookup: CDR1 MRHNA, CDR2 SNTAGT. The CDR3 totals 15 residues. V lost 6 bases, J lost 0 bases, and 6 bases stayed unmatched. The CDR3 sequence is CASRLSTGVNTEAFF. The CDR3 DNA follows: TGTGCCAGCAGACTATCGACAGGGGTGAACACTGAAGCTTTCTTT.

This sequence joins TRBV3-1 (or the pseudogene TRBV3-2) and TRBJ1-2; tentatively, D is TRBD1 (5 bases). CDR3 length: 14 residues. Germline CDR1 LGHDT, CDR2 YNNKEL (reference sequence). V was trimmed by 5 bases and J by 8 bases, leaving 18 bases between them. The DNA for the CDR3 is TGTGCCAGCAGCTCACGGGACGTCCTTTCCGGCTACACCTTC. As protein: CASSSRDVLSGYTF.

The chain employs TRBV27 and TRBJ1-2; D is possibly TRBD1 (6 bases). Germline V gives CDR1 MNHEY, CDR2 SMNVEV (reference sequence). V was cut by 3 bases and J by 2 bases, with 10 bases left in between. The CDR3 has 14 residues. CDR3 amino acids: CASSFRTENYGYTF. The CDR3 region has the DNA TGTGCCAGCAGTTTCCGGACAGAGAACTATGGCTACACCTTC.

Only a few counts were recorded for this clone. The CDR3 reads CASSYSRTGNTEAFF. Written as DNA, the CDR3 is TGTGCCAGCAGTTACTCGAGGACGGGAAACACTGAAGCTTTCTTT. The V and J genes are TRBV6-6 and TRBJ1-1; D is uncertain. The length of the CDR3 is 15 residues. The germline V gene has CDR1 MNHNY and CDR2 SVGAGI (reference sequence). V was cut by 0 bases and J by 2 bases, with 10 bases left in between.

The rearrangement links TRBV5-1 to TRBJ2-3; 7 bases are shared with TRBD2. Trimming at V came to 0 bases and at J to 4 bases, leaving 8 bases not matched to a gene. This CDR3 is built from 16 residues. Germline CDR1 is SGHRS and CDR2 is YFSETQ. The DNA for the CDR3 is TGCGCCAGCAGCTTGGGGCCAGCGGGGAACGCAGATACGCAGTATTTT. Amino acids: CASSLGPAGNADTQYF.

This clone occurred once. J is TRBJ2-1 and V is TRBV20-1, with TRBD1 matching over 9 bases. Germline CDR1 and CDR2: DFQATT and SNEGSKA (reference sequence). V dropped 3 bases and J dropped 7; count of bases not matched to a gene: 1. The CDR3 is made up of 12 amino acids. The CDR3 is CSASGQGNEQFF. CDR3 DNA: TGCAGTGCTAGTGGACAGGGGAATGAGCAGTTCTTC.

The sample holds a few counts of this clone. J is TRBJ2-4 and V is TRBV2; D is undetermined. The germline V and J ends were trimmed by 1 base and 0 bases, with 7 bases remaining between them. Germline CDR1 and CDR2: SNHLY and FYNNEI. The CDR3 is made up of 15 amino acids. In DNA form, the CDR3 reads TGTGCCAGCAGTGAAGACAGAGTAGCCAAAAACATTCAGTACTTC. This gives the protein CASSEDRVAKNIQYF.